These 23 T cell receptor beta chains originate from one sample sequenced in a study of OX40 agonist ivuxolimab in advanced cancers. Libraries were prepared by immunoSEQ multiplex PCR; TCRdb keeps only in-frame clonotypes and omits some of them. Of tens of thousands of clones listed, roughly nine tenths are singletons. The material was CD4+ or CD8+ T cells sorted from blood, obtained in a trial of the OX40 agonist ivuxolimab. These receptors originate from an adult with an advanced solid tumor such as melanoma, head and neck, liver or kidney cancer.

The V gene is TRBV5-6, the J gene TRBJ2-5; 10 positions agree with TRBD1. The CDR3 consists of 14 residues. CDR1 SGHDT and CDR2 YYEEEE come from the germline V gene. With V trimmed by 3 bases and J by 3 bases, 2 bases remained unmatched. CDR3: CASSSTGGEETQYF. Written as DNA, the CDR3 is TGTGCCAGCAGCTCGACAGGGGGCGAAGAGACCCAGTACTTC.

The V and J genes are TRBV7-9 and TRBJ2-3, with 7 bases fitting TRBD2. The germline V gene has CDR1 SEHNR and CDR2 FQNEAQ (reference sequence). This CDR3 spans 14 amino acids. V lost 4 bases and J lost 4; bases outside the gene matches: 5. Written as DNA, the CDR3 is TGTGCCAGCAGCTCGACCCGGGAGGCAGATACGCAGTATTTT. It yields the protein CASSSTREADTQYF.

The chain links TRBV27 to TRBJ2-7; TRBD1 aligns across 8 bases. CDR1 and CDR2 (germline): MNHEY, SMNVEV (reference sequence). The CDR3 sequence is 15 residues long. The junction had 13 bases not matched to a gene; V was cut back by 5 bases and J by 7 bases. In DNA, the CDR3 is TGTGCCAGCAGTCCAAAGGCGCAGGGGGCTTGGGAGCAGTACTTC. Protein sequence: CASSPKAQGAWEQYF.

V and J are TRBV7-3 and TRBJ2-7; D perhaps matches TRBD1 (6 bases). The ends were cut back, 8 bases at V and 5 bases at J, with 22 bases in the middle. Germline V gene lookup returns CDR1 SGHTA and CDR2 FQGTGA. This CDR3 is built from 15 residues. This chain's CDR3 is CASSLLGAGKDEQYF. In DNA, the CDR3 is TGTGCCAGCTCCCTATTGGGGGCAGGGAAGGACGAGCAGTACTTC.

The J gene is TRBJ2-2, the V gene TRBV28; possibly TRBD1 for D (5 bases). Germline V lookup: CDR1 MDHEN, CDR2 SYDVKM. V lost 7 bases and J lost 4, with 10 bases in between. The CDR3 length is 13 residues. CDR3 residues: CASKRGSTGELFF. The CDR3 DNA reads as TGTGCCAGCAAAAGGGGTAGCACCGGGGAGCTGTTTTTT.

The chain uses TRBV7-9 and TRBJ2-4, with D perhaps TRBD2 (6 bases). The CDR3 loop spans 15 amino acids. CDR1 is SEHNR, CDR2 FQNEAQ, per germline (reference sequence). With 5 bases removed from V and 3 bases from J, the gap between germline ends came to 14 bases. CDR3 nucleotides: TGTGCCAGCAGCGCAGAGCCCGGGGGCAAAAACATTCAGTACTTC. Encoded protein: CASSAEPGGKNIQYF.

This chain connects TRBV7-2 to TRBJ1-1; tentative D call: TRBD1 (5 bases). Germline V gene sequence: CDR1 SGHTA, CDR2 FQGNSA. Deletions cut 1 base from V and 5 bases from J, with 14 bases between. The CDR3 consists of 15 residues. CDR3 residues: CASSLGGRAGTEAFF. CDR3 DNA: TGTGCCAGCAGCTTAGGGGGCAGGGCAGGAACTGAAGCTTTCTTT. The full variable domain, with the rest looked up from reference TRBV7-2 and TRBJ1-1, is GAGVSQSPSNKVTEKGKDVELRCDPISGHTALYWYRQSLGQGLEFLIYFQGNSAPDKSGLPSDRFSAERTGGSVSTLTIQRTQQEDSAVYLCASSLGGRAGTEAFFGQGTRLTVV.

The chain recombines TRBV18 with TRBJ2-2; D might be TRBD1 or TRBD2, each matching 6 bases. V lost 1 base and J 3 bases, leaving 9 bases between the germline ends. Germline V gene sequence: CDR1 KGHSH, CDR2 LQKENI. The CDR3 is 15 amino acids. CDR3 sequence (DNA): TGTGCCAGCTCACCACGGGGGGCCGACACCGGGGAGCTGTTTTTT. Protein: CASSPRGADTGELFF.

The V call is TRBV10-3, the J call TRBJ1-2, with D possibly matching TRBD1 (5 bases). The CDR3 totals 11 residues. Germline-derived CDR1 and CDR2 are ENHRY and SYGVKD. Trimming removed 7 bases from V and 6 bases from J, with 9 bases in between. CDR3 coding DNA: TGTGCCATCAACTCAGGGAATGGCTACACCTTC. It encodes CAINSGNGYTF.

V usage is TRBV27 and J usage is TRBJ2-1, with D possibly matching TRBD1 (5 bases). V lost 4 bases, J lost 5 bases, and 27 bases lay in between. This CDR3 has 19 amino acids. Germline V CDR1 and CDR2: MNHEY, SMNVEV (reference sequence). The CDR3 sequence is CASSSSPLGRTFLHNEQFF. Here the CDR3 DNA reads TGTGCCAGCAGTTCAAGCCCCCTGGGGCGGACCTTTTTGCACAATGAGCAGTTCTTC.

This sequence joins TRBV19 and TRBJ1-3; D not certain. Looked up from germline, CDR1 is LNHDA and CDR2 is SQIVND (reference sequence). V lost 3 bases, J lost 0 bases, and 3 bases lay in between. This CDR3 has 13 residues. The CDR3 DNA reads as TGTGCCAGTAGTATGAACTCTGGAAACACCATATATTTT. It translates to CASSMNSGNTIYF. The full variable domain, rest sourced from reference TRBV19 and TRBJ1-3, is DGGITQSPKYLFRKEGQNVTLSCEQNLNHDAMYWYRQDPGQGLRLIYYSQIVNDFQKGDIAEGYSVSREKKESFPLTVTSAQKNPTAFYLCASSMNSGNTIYFGEGSWLTVV.

J is TRBJ2-7 and V is TRBV10-2, with 9 bases that match TRBD1. Germline V gene sequence: CDR1 WSHSY, CDR2 SAAADI. This CDR3 spans 17 amino acids. With 3 bases clipped from V and 1 base from J, the junction kept 10 bases outside the gene matches. For the CDR3, the DNA is TGCGCCAGCAGTGAATTCGGGGTCGGGACAGGGTCCTACGAGCAGTACTTC. Amino acid sequence: CASSEFGVGTGSYEQYF.

This clone was counted between two and nine times. The chain employs TRBV9 and TRBJ2-2; possible D gene TRBD1, 6 bases. The germline gives CDR1 SGDLS, CDR2 YYNGEE. The CDR3 runs 16 residues. V lost 3 bases and J 2 bases, leaving 14 bases between the germline ends. The CDR3 protein is CASSDLWGPNTGELFF. The CDR3 nucleotides read TGTGCCAGCAGCGACCTATGGGGGCCAAACACCGGGGAGCTGTTTTTT.

The chain recombines TRBV27 with TRBJ1-1; 7 bases are shared with TRBD1. This CDR3 region has 13 residues. Germline loops: CDR1 MNHEY, CDR2 SMNVEV (reference sequence). V shed 10 bases and J 2 bases; nucleotides not matched to a gene: 7. This CDR3 reads CATKTGLNTEAFF. DNA for the CDR3: TGTGCCACCAAGACAGGGCTTAACACTGAAGCTTTCTTT.

The chain joins TRBV9 to TRBJ1-1, with D uncertain. This CDR3 has 14 amino acids. The V and J ends lost 0 bases and 1 base respectively, with 7 bases between them. Per germline, CDR1 SGDLS and CDR2 YYNGEE. CDR3 protein: CASSVGVKNTEAFF. In nucleotides, the CDR3 is TGTGCCAGCAGCGTAGGGGTGAAGAACACTGAAGCTTTCTTT.

This clone showed up just a few times. In nucleotides, the CDR3 is TGTGCCAGCAGCCAGGGACTCCGCTACAATGAGCAGTTCTTC. It specifies CASSQGLRYNEQFF. The gene calls are TRBV7-9 and TRBJ2-1; maybe TRBD2 (6 bases). The CDR3 length is 14 residues. V lost 5 bases, J lost 3 bases, and 11 bases lay in between. Per germline, CDR1 SEHNR and CDR2 FQNEAQ (reference sequence).

The chain joins TRBV9 to TRBJ2-1, with D hard to call. The germline V gene encodes CDR1 SGDLS and CDR2 YYNGEE. The CDR3 consists of 13 residues. The germline V and J ends were trimmed by 0 bases and 10 bases, with 11 bases remaining between them. This CDR3 is CASSVGQSNEQFF. The CDR3 nucleotides are TGTGCCAGCAGCGTAGGGCAAAGTAACGAGCAGTTCTTC.

V usage is TRBV7-2 and J usage is TRBJ1-4; D gene uncertain. CDR1 and CDR2 from the germline V gene are SGHTA and FQGNSA. CDR3 length: 16 amino acids. V dropped 2 bases and J dropped 4 bases, with 14 bases sitting between them. The CDR3 DNA sequence: TGTGCCAGCAGCTTAAAGGCCGGAACAAATAATGAAAAACTGTTTTTT. It specifies CASSLKAGTNNEKLFF. Looking up the rest from reference TRBV7-2 and TRBJ1-4 gives the full variable domain: GAGVSQSPSNKVTEKGKDVELRCDPISGHTALYWYRQSLGQGLEFLIYFQGNSAPDKSGLPSDRFSAERTGGSVSTLTIQRTQQEDSAVYLCASSLKAGTNNEKLFFGSGTQLSVL.

The chain employs TRBV6-5 and TRBJ1-2, with D possibly being TRBD1 (5 bases). Germline-derived CDR1 and CDR2 are MNHEY and SVGAGI. Trimming removed 6 bases at V and 4 bases at J, with 15 bases between. This CDR3 has 14 residues. The chain's CDR3 is CASRRDRALYGYTF. CDR3 bases: TGTGCCAGCAGGAGGGACCGGGCCCTCTATGGCTACACCTTC.

This clone was picked up one time. The chain combines TRBV19 with TRBJ1-1, with D perhaps TRBD1 (6 bases). Per germline, CDR1 LNHDA and CDR2 SQIVND (reference sequence). Trimming left V 5 bases short and J 0 bases short, with 19 bases between. The CDR3 has 17 residues. The CDR3 bases are TGTGCCAGTAGTCCTAGGCCCTGGGACACCATGAACACTGAAGCTTTCTTT. It specifies CASSPRPWDTMNTEAFF.

The chain combines TRBV5-6 with TRBJ2-7, with D unclear. CDR1 is SGHDT, CDR2 YYEEEE, per germline. This CDR3 region has 13 residues. V was clipped by 0 bases and J by 3 bases, with 7 bases between them. The chain's CDR3 is CASSLVAGYEQYF. CDR3 DNA: TGTGCCAGCAGCTTGGTGGCAGGCTACGAGCAGTACTTC.

The rearrangement joins TRBV5-6 to TRBJ2-7; 9 positions match TRBD1. CDR1 and CDR2 from the germline V gene are SGHDT and YYEEEE. The length of the CDR3 is 13 residues. Unmatched junction bases numbered 2, after V lost 4 bases and J lost 3 bases. CDR3 loop: CASSRDRVYEQYF. Here the CDR3 DNA reads TGTGCCAGCAGCCGGGACAGGGTCTACGAGCAGTACTTC.

J is TRBJ2-1 and V is TRBV28; D possibly corresponds to TRBD1 (6 bases). The germline gives CDR1 MDHEN, CDR2 SYDVKM. The germline V and J ends were trimmed by 6 bases and 3 bases, with 12 bases remaining between them. CDR3 length: 14 residues. Written as DNA, the CDR3 is TGTGCCAGCAGGGGGGCGGATTACTACAATGAGCAGTTCTTC. As protein: CASRGADYYNEQFF.